This TCR beta chain emerged from a study of vaccination and CD4 T cells after COVID-19 (dated by TCRdb to between 2021 and 2022). At the level of the whole study: The convalescent cohort comprised six males and four females, including two Hispanic individuals, seven Caucasians, two Asians and one multiracial person. Participants got two doses of the Pfizer-BioNTech BNT162b2 vaccine (n=8) or two doses of the Moderna mRNA-1273 vaccine (n=2). An earlier paper using these donors assessed, at the TCR clonotype level, memory CD4+ T cell crossreactivity between SARS-CoV-2 and common cold coronavirus spike proteins. In control cultures, a CEFX viral epitope pool was used as positive control, an HIV-1 Nef peptide pool was used as negative control, or no peptide was added. Post-vaccine blood samples were taken a median of approximately 70 days after the second vaccine dose, with a range of about 12 to 250 days. Post-COVID blood samples were collected from convalescent patients a median of around 100 days after diagnosis, with a range of roughly 30 to 161 days. Overlapping spike peptide pools from SARS-CoV-2 and from the common cold coronaviruses HCoV-NL63, HCoV-OC43 and HCoV-229E were used as culture stimuli. The spike-specific CD4+ TCR repertoire was compared before and after mRNA vaccination in over nine COVID-19 convalescent patients and a handful of infection-naive healthy vaccine recipients.

Turning to this clonotype: There is no known antigen for this receptor. Base qualities are not at hand, and no much larger clone is one base apart.

Library construction relied on PCR. TCR sequencing of DNA from cultured CD4+ T cells used the Oncomine TCR Beta short-read assay at the Johns Hopkins FTIC core. Genomic DNA was extracted from the cultured CD4+ T cells with the QIAamp micro DNA kit. Oncomine TCR Beta libraries from cultured CD4+ T cells were pooled with unique dual indexes and sequenced on an Illumina iSeq 100. Per the source publication's procedure: Non-productive sequences were removed, and CDR3s not starting with C, not ending with F or W, or shorter than 7 amino acids were discarded. The MANAFEST web application was used to identify antigen-specific clonotypes by comparing peptide-stimulated wells against reference wells and other culture wells. Positive clones required FDR below 0.05, an odds ratio above 5, and productive frequency above 0.1% in at least two of three replicate wells. A clonotype was classed as cross-reactive if the clonotype showed significant expansion both in SARS-CoV-2 spike wells and in at least one common cold coronavirus spike condition. Using R version 3.6.1, CDR3 homology was evaluated through Levenshtein distances (stringdist) along with unrooted phylogenetic trees (ape). TCRdb reprocessing: public reads trimmed at Q25 with fastp, clones called with MiXCR, in-frame beta chains kept. When rows share a CDR3 protein, they turn into one entry using the most common DNA and genes. None of the V and J calls come from the authors' own analysis; TCRdb made them. This sample comprises fewer than 7,500 distinct CDR3 sequences, roughly 35% of them detected only once. The ten largest clonotypes hold about 32% of the sample.

General findings and caveats noted by the study authors: The median count of SARS-CoV-2-reactive clonotypes went up from 21 after infection to 38 after vaccination, although the change was not significant. The study included relatively few convalescent patients and did not analyze early timepoints after natural infection. In convalescent patients, nearly all vaccine-specific clones (304 of 307) were found to be mono-reactive for SARS-CoV-2 spike rather than cross-reactive with common cold coronaviruses. Among the post-vaccine SARS-CoV-2-reactive clones in convalescent patients, a median 86.3% showed up only after vaccination, which suggests vaccine-specific priming.

The CDR3 has 14 amino acids, counting the end cysteine and phenylalanine. Left in the record is the CDR3 DNA by itself, 42 bases read in frame from the first base. V is cut by 8 bases and J by 0 bases, and the space between the germline ends is 14 bases. The germline V gene specifies MNHNS as CDR1 and SASEGT as CDR2. What the treatment or condition label conveys for this sample: roughly 10-day PBMC culture with coronavirus spike peptide pools or control peptides (ViraFEST assay). CD4+ T cells from unexposed donors were collected before the COVID-19 pandemic (2011-2018). The ViraFEST assay was used in the study, in which antigen-specific T cells were expanded with peptide pools and expanded clonotypes were subsequently identified by TCR sequencing. Each well held about 1.8 million PBMCs cultured with roughly 10 ug/ml peptide pools in IMDM containing around 4.5% human AB serum and around 10 IU/ml IL-2. Half of the culture medium was replaced with fresh IL-2-containing medium on days 3 and 7. Once the cells had been in culture for 9 to 10 days, the EasySep CD4+ T cell isolation kit was used to isolate CD4+ T cells by negative selection. Unexposed donor CD4+ T cells were tested for reactivity to SARS-CoV-2 S and N and four common cold coronavirus spike pools, as cell number allowed. Ficoll-Paque Plus gradient centrifugation was used to isolate PBMCs from whole blood, and the isolated PBMCs were then either used fresh or cryopreserved at -140C. In general, triplicate wells were set up for every culture condition. The leukapheresis product for the unexposed donors was obtained through commercial purchase.

This TCR was recovered from a human donor in good health. Sequencing was performed on CD4+ T cells from blood, cultured in vitro. The V gene is TRBV6-1 and the J gene is TRBJ2-7; the D region possibly corresponds to TRBD1 (6 bases align). The sequence in DNA is TGTGCCAGCGGGGGCAGTTTTAGCTCCTACGAGCAGTACTTC. Translated, this gives CASGGSFSSYEQYF.